The present T cell receptor beta chain was sequenced within a study of shared clonotypes between healthy human individuals. Notes on this clone: No antigen is known for it.

Trimming cost V 3 bases and J 6 bases; bases outside gene matches: 2. The CDR3 is 13 residues long. Germline V gives CDR1 SGHDT, CDR2 YYEEEE. The assay was immunoSEQ multiplex PCR, and TCRdb's table has in-frame clones only and misses some. Of 2 million to 2.5 million clones in the sample, just over 90% were seen once. Overall study findings and caveats: As a rule, naive subsets had a larger estimated richness than memory subsets.

This rearrangement joins TRBV5-6 to TRBJ2-2; 7 bases are a match to TRBD2. Sequencing was carried out using naive CD4+ T cells from PBMCs. The sample's subset: CD45RA+ positively selected. The TCR originated in a man aged 18 to 29 in good health. Some clones in this sample may be carry-over from other donors' samples. CDR3 sequence (DNA): TGTGCCAGCAGCTGGGGGAGGGCCGGGGAGCTGTTTTTT. This encodes CASSWGRAGELFF.